This note documents a single T cell receptor beta chain sequence. Produced via immunoSEQ multiplex PCR; TCRdb's table is partial and in-frame only. The table includes more than 90,000 clones, approximately 95% detected once. These data belong to a study of technical replicates of blood from a few donors. Germline V CDR1 and CDR2: SGHVS, FQNEAQ. Trimming cost V 0 bases and J 5 bases, with 17 bases left between them. CDR3 length: 16 amino acids. The rearrangement uses TRBV7-8 and TRBJ2-7; TRBD2 might be the D (6 bases). The TCR originated in a human donor in good health. The sample comprised T cells isolated from PBMCs. This CDR3 is CASSLALLGLQHEQYF. The CDR3 nucleotides are TGTGCCAGCAGCTTAGCGCTCTTAGGACTACAACACGAGCAGTACTTC.